The 5 T cell receptor beta chains in this list originate from one sample, sequenced in a study of blood T cell repertoires in COVID-19. Here immunoSEQ multiplex PCR was the method, and the copy in TCRdb shows in-frame clones only, minus some. The sample has 150,000 to 200,000 clones, around 80% seen once. Sequenced material: PBMCs or T cells enriched from blood (not recorded which). These receptors were obtained from a woman in her fifties or sixties with acute COVID-19.

This clone was seen a single time. The chain couples TRBV18 to TRBJ2-3, with D perhaps matching TRBD1 (7 bases). Trimming pared 3 bases from V and 4 bases from J, leaving 14 bases between. CDR1 is KGHSH and CDR2 is LQKENI in the germline V gene. This CDR3 has 15 amino acids. The CDR3 reads CASSPSRGVADTQYF. CDR3 bases: TGTGCCAGCTCACCGTCCAGGGGGGTGGCAGATACGCAGTATTTT.

J is TRBJ1-5 and V is TRBV5-6; TRBD1 aligns across 10 bases. The CDR3 length is 17 residues. Germline V gene data show CDR1 as SGHDT and CDR2 as YYEEEE. The V and J ends lost 4 bases and 2 bases, in that order; junction bases with no gene match: 9. This chain's CDR3 is CASSERQGAGGNQPQHF. The DNA for the CDR3 is TGTGCCAGCAGCGAGAGACAGGGGGCTGGTGGCAATCAGCCCCAGCATTTT.

The V gene is TRBV29-1, the J gene TRBJ1-5; 11 bases map to TRBD1. V lost 4 bases and J lost 6; bases outside the gene matches: 5. Germline V gives CDR1 SQVTM, CDR2 ANQGSEA. This CDR3 comprises 14 residues. For the CDR3, the DNA is TGCAGCGTTGCCCCGGGACAGGGGGTTCAGCCCCAGCATTTT. It is translated as CSVAPGQGVQPQHF.

The rearrangement joins TRBV30 to TRBJ2-1; 7 bases align to TRBD1. The V gene's germline CDR1 is GTSNPN and CDR2 SVGIG (reference sequence). There are 13 residues in the CDR3. V shed 5 bases, J shed 7 bases, and the junction held 8 bases outside the gene matches. CDR3 coding DNA: TGTGCCTGGGACAGGGTGGTCGGTAATGAGCAGTTCTTC. Translated: CAWDRVVGNEQFF.

The genes are TRBV3-1 (or the pseudogene TRBV3-2) and TRBJ2-5, with 8 positions matching TRBD1. The CDR3 contains 15 residues. The J segment lost 0 bases and the V segment lost 3 bases, leaving 3 bases of the junction unmatched. In germline, CDR1 is LGHDT, CDR2 YNNKEL (reference sequence). The CDR3 is CASSHPDRDQETQYF. The CDR3 DNA reads TGTGCCAGCAGCCATCCGGACAGGGACCAAGAGACCCAGTACTTC.